This T cell receptor beta chain came from a study of blood T cell repertoires in COVID-19. Per the germline V gene, CDR1 is SGHTA and CDR2 is FQGNSA. J gave up 10 bases and V 2 bases, and 14 bases lay outside the gene matches. The CDR3 is 17 amino acids. Clones were read by immunoSEQ multiplex PCR, and TCRdb kept only the in-frame ones, dropping some. The repertoire holds almost 70,000 clones, with 79% as singletons. This clonotype was sampled from a man aged 55 to 70 with acute or convalescent COVID-19. The chain recombines TRBV7-2 with TRBJ1-6; 7 bases line up with TRBD1. The sample comprised peripheral blood. CDR3 sequence reads: CASSLTWDRTRGSPLHF. The CDR3 DNA follows: TGTGCCAGCAGCTTAACTTGGGACAGAACCAGGGGGTCACCCCTCCACTTT.